This T cell receptor beta chain was found in a study of technical replicates of blood from several donors. Measured with immunoSEQ multiplex PCR; TCRdb has only the in-frame clones, and not every one. The sample contains some 62,000 clones, about 87% of which appear only once. This CDR3 is 16 amino acids long. Trimming cost V 1 base and J 2 bases, with 12 bases left between them. CDR1 is LGHNA, CDR2 YSLEER, per germline. The receptor was isolated from a human donor in good health. Some clones in this sample may be carry-over from other donors' samples. The V and J genes are TRBV4-3 and TRBJ2-1; TRBD2 might be the D (6 bases). Sequenced input: PBMCs. CDR3 residues: CASSQGSGLTYNEQFF. DNA of the CDR3: TGCGCCAGCAGCCAAGGAAGCGGGTTAACCTACAATGAGCAGTTCTTC.